This T cell receptor beta chain comes out of a study of cytomegalovirus exposure and HLA in healthy donors. The PCR employed 60 Vbeta primers together with 13 Jbeta primers. Assay: immunoSEQ multiplex PCR; the TCRdb copy retains only in-frame clones and omits some. The data show 110,000 or so clones, around 77% seen once. Concerning this clone: As yet, its antigen is unknown.

Overall study results and limits: The study found most TCR sequences rare, yet found some public TCRs in many donors. In a later analysis, a missense DCLRE1C variant was linked to TCR beta V- and J-gene trimming.

This TCR derives from a young woman in good health and CMV-seropositive. Sequencing was performed on PBMCs.

The CDR3 protein is CASSFYRETTNEKLFF. CDR3 nucleotide sequence: TGTGCCAGCAGCTTCTACAGAGAGACAACTAATGAAAAACTGTTTTTT. The gene calls are TRBV7-8 and TRBJ1-4, with D unclear. The CDR3 spans 16 residues. Trimming stripped 3 bases from V and 0 bases from J, with 11 bases between. Germline-derived CDR1 and CDR2 are SGHVS and FQNEAQ.